These 27 T cell receptor beta chains were sequenced from one sample in a study of T cell changes during pregnancy in multiple sclerosis (dated by TCRdb to the late 2010s). Libraries came from the immunoSEQ multiplex PCR assay. TCRdb stores this immuneACCESS table with in-frame sequences only. Part of the clones is absent; in the studies checked, under half of the shortfall reflects unresolved V genes, and no reason is known for the rest. This sample is represented by about 100,000 clones; 75% to 95% of them were singletons. The top ten constitute around 0.78% of the sample. This sample comprised peripheral blood, obtained in the second trimester of pregnancy. The receptors were sampled from a female donor in good health, enrolled as a control in a pregnancy study.

The chain joins TRBV6-5 to TRBJ2-1, with a tentative D call TRBD2 (6 bases). Between the trimmed V and J ends, which lost 4 bases and 5 bases, there was a span of 18 bases. The CDR3 loop spans 16 amino acids. Germline V CDR1 and CDR2: MNHEY, SVGAGI. CDR3 DNA: TGTGCCAGCAGTTCTCTCGCCGGCGGGGTTAACAATGAGCAGTTCTTC. This codes for CASSSLAGGVNNEQFF.

This clone was counted only a few times. This chain uses TRBV15 with TRBJ1-2; D unresolved. CDR3 length: 13 residues. Trimming left V 0 bases short and J 10 bases short, with 12 bases between. In germline, CDR1 is LNHNV, CDR2 YYDKDF (reference sequence). The CDR3 loop is CATSREGATDYTF. The CDR3 DNA sequence: TGTGCCACCAGCAGAGAGGGAGCCACAGACTACACCTTC.

The chain recombines TRBV7-9 with TRBJ1-2, with 7 nucleotides matching TRBD1. The CDR3 loop spans 16 amino acids. V dropped 4 bases and J dropped 4; count of bases not matched to a gene: 12. Germline assignment: CDR1 SEHNR and CDR2 FQNEAQ (reference sequence). The chain's CDR3 is CASSYRTRDRSYGYTF. The CDR3 DNA reads TGTGCCAGCAGCTATAGAACCAGGGACAGAAGCTATGGCTACACCTTC. Full variable domain (rest looked up from reference TRBV7-9 and TRBJ1-2): DTGVSQNPRHKITKRGQNVTFRCDPISEHNRLYWYRQTLGQGPEFLTYFQNEAQLEKSRLLSDRFSAERPKGSFSTLEIQRTEQGDSAMYLCASSYRTRDRSYGYTFGSGTRLTVV.

V and J are TRBV9 and TRBJ2-7, with D maybe TRBD2 (5 bases). Germline CDR1 is SGDLS and CDR2 is YYNGEE. Trimming pared 2 bases from V and 0 bases from J, leaving 9 bases between. There are 14 residues in the CDR3. In DNA form, the CDR3 reads TGTGCCAGCAGCGTTGGAGGTTCCTCCTACGAGCAGTACTTC. Protein product: CASSVGGSSYEQYF.

The gene calls are TRBV5-4 and TRBJ1-1; tentatively, D is TRBD1 (5 bases). This CDR3 is 12 amino acids long. Per the germline V gene, CDR1 is SGHNT and CDR2 is YYREEE (reference sequence). V was clipped by 3 bases and J by 7 bases, with 10 bases between them. Written as DNA, the CDR3 is TGTGCCAGCAGCTCTCTAACAGGTGAAGCTTTCTTT. Protein sequence: CASSSLTGEAFF.

This clone appeared a single time. This chain joins TRBV6-1 and TRBJ1-1; 7 nucleotides line up with TRBD1. V was clipped by 1 base and J by 11 bases; unmatched bases: 7. Germline V CDR1 and CDR2: MNHNS, SASEGT. The CDR3 runs to 13 residues. CDR3 in amino acids: CASSEGRQGTAFF. The CDR3 nucleotides read TGTGCCAGCAGTGAAGGAAGACAGGGTACGGCTTTCTTT.

The chain joins TRBV9 to TRBJ2-7; 15 bases agree with TRBD2. This CDR3 has 16 amino acids. Germline CDR1 is SGDLS and CDR2 is YYNGEE. V was clipped by 3 bases and J by 6 bases; unmatched bases: 7. The CDR3, as DNA: TGTGCCAGCAGCGCCGGACTAGCGGGAGGGACCCGCGAGCAGTACTTC. Residues: CASSAGLAGGTREQYF.

The DNA of the CDR3 is TGTGCCAGCAGCCCTCGGACAGGGTCTTCATATGGCTACACCTTC. It encodes CASSPRTGSSYGYTF. This chain uses TRBV27 with TRBJ1-2; 8 nucleotides match TRBD1. Germline trimming cut 6 bases from V and 5 bases from J; bases unmatched to any gene: 11. Germline assignment: CDR1 MNHEY and CDR2 SMNVEV (reference sequence). CDR3 length equals 15 residues.

V usage is TRBV6-4 and J usage is TRBJ2-3, with 7 bases aligning to TRBD1. The ends lost 4 bases at V and 0 bases at J; junction bases unmatched: 4. Germline CDR1 is MRHNA and CDR2 is SNTAGT. This CDR3 spans 15 amino acids. The CDR3, as DNA: TGTGCCAGCAGTGCTGGGACAGCGAGCACAGATACGCAGTATTTT. This codes for CASSAGTASTDTQYF.

This chain links TRBV18 with TRBJ2-3; possible D gene TRBD2, 5 bases. Trimming removed 6 bases at V and 0 bases at J, with 16 bases between. The CDR3 is 16 amino acids. Germline V CDR1 and CDR2: KGHSH, LQKENI. The CDR3 nucleotides are TGTGCCAGCTCTCCGAGGACGGGGTTTAGCACAGATACGCAGTATTTT. This sequence encodes CASSPRTGFSTDTQYF.

The V and J genes are TRBV10-3 and TRBJ2-7, with 11 bases that match TRBD2. The CDR3 length is 15 residues. The V and J ends lost 4 bases and 2 bases, in that order; junction bases with no gene match: 4. The germline V gene has CDR1 ENHRY and CDR2 SYGVKD. CDR3 nucleotides: TGTGCCATCAGTGTCACTAGCGGGGGCCCCTACGAGCAGTACTTC. Amino acid sequence: CAISVTSGGPYEQYF.

This rearrangement joins TRBV27 to TRBJ1-4; no reliable D call. The CDR3 runs 13 residues. Trimming cost V 3 bases and J 6 bases, with 8 bases left between them. Germline-derived CDR1 and CDR2 are MNHEY and SMNVEV (reference sequence). DNA of the CDR3: TGTGCCAGCAGTTTGTCCATCCATGAAAAACTGTTTTTT. It encodes CASSLSIHEKLFF.

This clone has only one observation. The rearrangement uses TRBV5-1 and TRBJ2-5; 9 nucleotides match TRBD2. The CDR3 length is 15 residues. Germline V gene sequence: CDR1 SGHRS, CDR2 YFSETQ. V dropped 2 bases and J dropped 2; count of bases not matched to a gene: 4. The CDR3 DNA reads as TGCGCCAGCAGCTTCGCGGGGGGGAGGCAAGAGACCCAGTACTTC. Protein: CASSFAGGRQETQYF.

This clone was found once. The junction differs from germline at one of its ends, possibly a read error. This sequence joins TRBV7-7 and TRBJ2-1; a possible D gene is TRBD1 (5 bases). The CDR3 is 18 amino acids. The germline CDR1 and CDR2 sequences are SSHAT and FNYEAQ (reference sequence). The CDR3: CASSLGKGQNFSYNEQFF. Written as DNA, the CDR3 is TGTGCTAGCAGCCTCGGTAAAGGACAAAACTTCTCCTACAATGAGCAGTTCTTC.

V gene TRBV6-5 combines with J gene TRBJ1-6, with 7 bases aligning to TRBD1. CDR3 size: 15 residues. Looked up from germline, CDR1 is MNHEY and CDR2 is SVGAGI. The J segment lost 8 bases and the V segment lost 2 bases, leaving 6 bases of the junction unmatched. The CDR3 sequence: CASSYTTGIYSPLHF. CDR3 nucleotide sequence: TGTGCCAGCAGTTACACGACAGGGATATATTCACCCCTCCACTTT.

The CDR3 bases are TGCGCCAGCAGCCCGAGGGGGAAACTGAACACTGAAGCTTTCTTT. It translates to CASSPRGKLNTEAFF. This rearrangement joins TRBV4-1 to TRBJ1-1, with D possibly TRBD1 on 6 matching bases. The germline CDR1 and CDR2 sequences are MGHRA and YSYEKL. The length of the CDR3 is 15 residues. V shed 4 bases and J shed 0 bases, with 12 bases lying between them.

This clone was recorded a few times. The V and J genes are TRBV5-4 and TRBJ2-5, with TRBD2 identical over 8 bases. V lost 4 bases, J lost 1 base, and 6 bases stayed unmatched. The CDR3 is 15 amino acids. The germline V gene encodes CDR1 SGHNT and CDR2 YYREEE (reference sequence). CDR3 bases: TGTGCCAGCAGCCAAGATCGGGGGGGCCAAGAGACCCAGTACTTC. Amino acid sequence: CASSQDRGGQETQYF.

V usage is TRBV6-5 and J usage is TRBJ2-2; the D is unclear. The CDR3 is 12 residues long. Germline V CDR1 and CDR2: MNHEY, SVGAGI. V shed 9 bases and J shed 6 bases, with 11 bases lying between them. CDR3 protein: CASKTTAGELFF. In DNA, the CDR3 is TGTGCCAGTAAAACCACGGCCGGGGAGCTGTTTTTT.

This sequence joins TRBV7-2 and TRBJ2-7; TRBD1 matches 8 bases. This CDR3 contains 14 residues. Germline values: CDR1 SGHTA, CDR2 FQGNSA. V was clipped by 3 bases and J by 5 bases; unmatched bases: 6. The CDR3 bases are TGTGCCAGCAGCTTTGGGACAGGTGGGAACGAGCAGTACTTC. This encodes CASSFGTGGNEQYF. Using reference TRBV7-2 and TRBJ2-7 for the parts outside the CDR3, the full variable domain is GAGVSQSPSNKVTEKGKDVELRCDPISGHTALYWYRQSLGQGLEFLIYFQGNSAPDKSGLPSDRFSAERTGGSVSTLTIQRTQQEDSAVYLCASSFGTGGNEQYFGPGTRLTVT.

This clone was counted only a few times. The rearrangement joins TRBV6-1 to TRBJ1-1; 9 nucleotides match TRBD1. The CDR3 totals 19 residues. The V and J ends lost 1 base and 2 bases, in that order; junction bases with no gene match: 14. The germline CDR1 and CDR2 sequences are MNHNS and SASEGT. As DNA, the CDR3 is TGTGCCAGCAGTGAAGAGTCCCCGACAGGGGGGATACCCAACACTGAAGCTTTCTTT. This sequence encodes CASSEESPTGGIPNTEAFF.

The V call is TRBV5-1, the J call TRBJ1-2; the match to TRBD1 covers 7 bases. Germline V gene data show CDR1 as SGHRS and CDR2 as YFSETQ. The V segment lost 0 bases and the J segment 7 bases; nucleotides outside the gene matches: 6. This CDR3 spans 14 amino acids. The CDR3 region is CASSLAQGDRGYTF. CDR3 sequence (DNA): TGCGCCAGCAGCTTGGCCCAGGGGGATCGTGGCTACACCTTC.

This chain joins TRBV28 and TRBJ1-1; unclear D gene. CDR3 length: 16 amino acids. V lost 6 bases and J 1 base, leaving 18 bases between the germline ends. The V gene's germline CDR1 is MDHEN and CDR2 SYDVKM. Written as DNA, the CDR3 is TGTGCCAGCAGCAATCTGGGATCAGGAGGGAACACTGAAGCTTTCTTT. This translates into CASSNLGSGGNTEAFF.

The chain joins TRBV25-1 to TRBJ2-7; 12 nucleotides line up with TRBD2. This CDR3 spans 15 amino acids. CDR1 and CDR2 (germline): MGHDK, SYGVNS. The junction had 2 bases not matched to a gene; V was cut back by 3 bases and J by 2 bases. Here the CDR3 DNA reads TGTGCCAGCAGTGATGGACTAGCGGGGCCCTACGAGCAGTACTTC. It yields the protein CASSDGLAGPYEQYF.

The V call is TRBV30, the J call TRBJ2-7; 7 nucleotides agree with TRBD2. The CDR3 consists of 13 residues. CDR1 is GTSNPN, CDR2 SVGIG, per germline (reference sequence). Unmatched junction bases numbered 7, after V lost 8 bases and J lost 0 bases. The DNA of the CDR3 is TGTGCCGGGACGGGGGGAGGCTCCTACGAGCAGTACTTC. It encodes CAGTGGGSYEQYF. The full variable domain, in which reference TRBV30 and TRBJ2-7 provide the parts outside the CDR3, is SQTIHQWPATLVQPVGSPLSLECTVEGTSNPNLYWYRQAAGRGLQLLFYSVGIGQISSEVPQNLSASRPQDRQFILSSKKLLLSDSGFYLCAGTGGGSYEQYFGPGTRLTVT.

The chain combines TRBV18 with TRBJ2-2, with D perhaps matching TRBD1 (6 bases). V was clipped by 3 bases and J by 3 bases, with 14 bases between them. Germline loops: CDR1 KGHSH, CDR2 LQKENI. CDR3 length: 16 amino acids. CDR3 sequence: CASSPPGAQDTGELFF. The CDR3 coding sequence is TGTGCCAGCTCACCCCCAGGGGCGCAGGACACCGGGGAGCTGTTTTTT.

V is TRBV7-9 and J is TRBJ1-5, with a weak D call TRBD1 (5 bases). The CDR3 is 16 residues long. Germline CDR1 and CDR2: SEHNR and FQNEAQ (reference sequence). Trimming removed 1 base from V and 0 bases from J, with 10 bases in between. This chain's CDR3 is CASSLVGDPSNQPQHF. CDR3 sequence (DNA): TGTGCCAGCAGCTTAGTAGGGGATCCTAGCAATCAGCCCCAGCATTTT.

The chain employs TRBV28 and TRBJ1-2, with no clear D. Germline V lookup: CDR1 MDHEN, CDR2 SYDVKM. The V gene lost 7 bases and the J gene lost 2 bases, with 8 bases spanning the gap. The CDR3 has 12 residues. The CDR3 DNA reads TGTGCCAGCACTCGGTGGAACTATGGCTACACCTTC. This codes for CASTRWNYGYTF.